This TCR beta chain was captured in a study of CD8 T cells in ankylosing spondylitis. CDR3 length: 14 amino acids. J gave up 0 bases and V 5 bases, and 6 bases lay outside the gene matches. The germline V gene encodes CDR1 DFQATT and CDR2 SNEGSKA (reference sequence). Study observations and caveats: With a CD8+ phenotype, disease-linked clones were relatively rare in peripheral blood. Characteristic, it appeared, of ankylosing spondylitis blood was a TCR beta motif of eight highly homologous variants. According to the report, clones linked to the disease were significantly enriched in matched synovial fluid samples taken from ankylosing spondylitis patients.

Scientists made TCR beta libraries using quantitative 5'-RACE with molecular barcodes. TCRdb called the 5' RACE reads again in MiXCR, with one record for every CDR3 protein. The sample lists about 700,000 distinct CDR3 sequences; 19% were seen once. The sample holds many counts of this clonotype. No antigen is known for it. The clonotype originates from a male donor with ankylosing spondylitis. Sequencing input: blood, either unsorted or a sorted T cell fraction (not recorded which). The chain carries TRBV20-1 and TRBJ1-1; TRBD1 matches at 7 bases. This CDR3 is CSAPNRGLNTEAFF. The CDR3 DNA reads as TGCAGTGCTCCTAACAGGGGCCTGAACACTGAAGCTTTCTTT.